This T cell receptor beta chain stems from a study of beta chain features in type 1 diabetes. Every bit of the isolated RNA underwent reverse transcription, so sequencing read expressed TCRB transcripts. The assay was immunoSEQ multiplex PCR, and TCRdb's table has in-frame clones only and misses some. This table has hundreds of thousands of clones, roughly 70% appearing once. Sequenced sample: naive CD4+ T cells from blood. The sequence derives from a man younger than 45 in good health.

CDR3 DNA: TGCAGCGTCAGCGGACGGTTCACAGATACGCAGTATTTT. It specifies CSVSGRFTDTQYF. The J gene is TRBJ2-3, the V gene TRBV29-1; the D gene is possibly TRBD2 (5 bases). Germline CDR1 is SQVTM and CDR2 is ANQGSEA. The ends were cut back, 6 bases at V and 2 bases at J, with 12 bases in the middle. This CDR3 contains 13 residues.